This TCR beta chain was recorded in a study of T cell responses to AZD1222 COVID-19 vaccine. Some second doses came at about 4 weeks and others at about 12 weeks; these were pooled. The germline V and J ends were trimmed by 1 base and 6 bases, with 12 bases remaining between them. The CDR3 runs to 14 residues. Germline lookup yields CDR1 SGDLS and CDR2 YYNGEE. Assay: immunoSEQ multiplex PCR; the TCRdb copy retains only in-frame clones and omits some. The repertoire holds more than 80,000 clones, over 75% seen once, with around 3.7% in the top ten. The V gene is TRBV9, the J gene TRBJ2-3, with D unresolved. The receptor's source is an adult who received the AZD1222 COVID-19 vaccine. This specimen consisted of peripheral blood, obtained 28 days after the second AZD1222 dose. CDR3 protein: CASSVQSYSDTQYF. In DNA, the CDR3 is TGTGCCAGCAGCGTACAGAGCTACTCGGATACGCAGTATTTT.